What follows is one TCR beta chain and its context. The antigen it recognizes is unknown. No qualities accompany the bases; no much larger clone lies one base away. The data were taken from a study of post-analysis software for immune sequencing data (dated by TCRdb to about 2015). In the study overall: Relapsing-remitting, secondary progressive and progressive-relapsing multiple sclerosis were recorded as disease courses, and subtype annotation was lacking for some patients. The patient repertoires were set against eleven to twelve previously published healthy control repertoires from donors whose ages ranged from about 6 to 25 years. A subset of samples was prepared in parallel using single-end sample barcoding, then pooled and co-amplified after Illumina adapter ligation.

To demonstrate the VDJtools post-analysis software, the study profiled TCR beta repertoires from the peripheral blood of around 13 young patients with multiple sclerosis. The patients with multiple sclerosis were children and adolescents between 6 and 15 years of age. The research as a whole found: The multiple sclerosis patient group was slightly younger than the control group. Patients showed significantly higher frequencies than controls for about five TRBV segments, among them TRBV5-6, TRBV5-1 and TRBV20-1. Compared with controls, multiple sclerosis patients had significantly lower normalized Chao1 diversity, a finding suggesting substantial peripheral T-cell clonal expansion. Direct clustering with F measure revealed strong co-clustering of samples prepared in the same batch, which led to a batch-effect correction.

From the cysteine through the phenylalanine, the CDR3 covers 17 amino acids. The entry retains the CDR3 DNA only, 51 bases that are in frame from base 1. From the germline V gene (reference sequence), CDR1 is SEHNR and CDR2 is FQNEAQ. The library was obtained by PCR. The reads were generated on an Illumina HiSeq 2500. Unique molecular identifiers were incorporated into TCR beta cDNA libraries to reduce PCR and sequencing biases. Per 1 to 10 million input T cells, approximately 500,000 cDNA molecules were obtained, such that each molecule approximated one T cell. The same protocol used for the earlier healthy control dataset was applied to prepare and sequence the patient libraries. Within a given batch, samples were prepared together, multiplexed and sequenced on the same HiSeq lane. As for the original processing: MIGEC was used to process the raw barcoded reads, and molecular identifier groups with only a single read were discarded before consensus assembly and CDR3 extraction. VDJtools was used for post-analysis of the clonotype tables, with diversity normalized by down-sampling every dataset to the smallest sample size. Repertoire overlap clustering matched CDR3 amino acid but not nucleotide sequences to correct batch-related cross-sample contamination. Using fastp at Q25 and MiXCR, TCRdb reprocessed the public reads and kept productive beta chains. Every entry covers one CDR3 protein and lists the most common genes and DNA from its rows. V and J calls and clone size were set by TCRdb, not the authors. Across this sample there are around 440,000 distinct CDR3 sequences, with over 35% seen only once. Around an eighth of the sample is in the top ten clones.

The sequenced material came from blood. The origin of this receptor is a girl aged 10 to 17 with multiple sclerosis. Here the chain combines TRBV7-9 and TRBJ2-7, and 10 junction bases match TRBD1. The DNA end favors TRBJ2-5, so the J call may be wrong. The CDR3 region has the sequence CASSLAPGTGDLETQYF. The sequenced DNA is TGTGCCAGCAGCTTAGCTCCCGGGACAGGGGATTTGGAGACCCAGTACTTC.